This T cell receptor beta chain was identified in a study of cytomegalovirus exposure and HLA in healthy donors. Study-wide points: Most of the TCR beta V segments (in an earlier analysis) were productive either about 87% or about 30% of the time. As a later analysis revealed, most CMV-associated TCR beta chains appeared HLA-restricted. It was assumed in the presence/absence analyses that sequencing depth was roughly uniform across donors. With high specificity and sensitivity, the classifier reportedly diagnosed cytomegalovirus status.

A note on this clone: Its target is not known.

There are 14 residues in the CDR3. The germline CDR1 and CDR2 sequences are SGHRS and YFSETQ. Trimming took 2 bases from V and 1 from J; bases not matched to a gene: 1. With 60 Vbeta and 13 Jbeta primers, the PCR was carried out. Clones were sequenced by immunoSEQ multiplex PCR, and TCRdb holds only the in-frame ones, with some missing. The data hold about 130,000 clones, with more than 80% observed a single time. J is TRBJ2-3 and V is TRBV5-1, with 7 bases that match TRBD1. The receptor was isolated from a man in his forties in good health and CMV-seronegative. Material: PBMCs. The CDR3 DNA is TGCGCCAGCAGCTTCGGACAGGGCACAGATACGCAGTATTTT. It encodes CASSFGQGTDTQYF.